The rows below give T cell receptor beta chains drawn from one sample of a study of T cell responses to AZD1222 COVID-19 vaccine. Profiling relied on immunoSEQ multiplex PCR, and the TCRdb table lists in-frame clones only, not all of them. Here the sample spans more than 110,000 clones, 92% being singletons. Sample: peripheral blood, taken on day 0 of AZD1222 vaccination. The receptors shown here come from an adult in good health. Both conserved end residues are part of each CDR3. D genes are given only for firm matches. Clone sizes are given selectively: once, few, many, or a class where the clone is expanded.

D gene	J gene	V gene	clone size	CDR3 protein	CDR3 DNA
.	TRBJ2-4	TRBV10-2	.	CASSGGGKAYF	TGCGCCAGCAGTGGGGGCGGGAAGGCGTACTTC
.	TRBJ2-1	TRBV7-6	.	CASSLSGGAYNEQFF	TGTGCCAGCAGCTTAAGCGGAGGCGCCTACAATGAGCAGTTCTTC
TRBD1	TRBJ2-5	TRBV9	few	CASTHGGLQGETQYF	TGTGCCAGCACCCATGGGGGCCTACAGGGGGAGACCCAGTACTTC
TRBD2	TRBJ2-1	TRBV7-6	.	CASSPRGSGASYNEQFF	TGTGCCAGCAGCCCCCGGGGGAGCGGGGCATCCTACAATGAGCAGTTCTTC
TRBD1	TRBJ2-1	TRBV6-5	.	CASSQGDWSYNEQFF	TGTGCCAGCAGCCAGGGGGATTGGTCCTACAATGAGCAGTTCTTC
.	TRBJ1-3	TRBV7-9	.	CASSPPVNVGNTIYF	TGTGCCAGCAGCCCACCTGTCAACGTAGGAAACACCATATATTTT
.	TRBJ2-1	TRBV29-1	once	CSVKIGNEQFF	TGCAGCGTTAAGATCGGCAATGAGCAGTTCTTC
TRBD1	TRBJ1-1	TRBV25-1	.	CASKPGQGIGEAFF	TGTGCCAGCAAGCCCGGACAGGGGATTGGTGAAGCTTTCTTT
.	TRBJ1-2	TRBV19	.	CASSIIVVNGYTF	TGTGCCAGTAGTATTATTGTGGTAAACGGCTACACCTTC
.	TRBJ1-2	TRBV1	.	CTSSQGGGYGYTF	TGCACCAGCAGCCAAGGGGGGGGCTATGGCTACACCTTC
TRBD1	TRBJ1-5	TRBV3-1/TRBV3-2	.	CASSRTGNQPQHF	TGTGCCAGCAGCCGGACAGGGAACCAGCCCCAGCATTTT
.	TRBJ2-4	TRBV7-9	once	CASSRWAGNIQYF	TGTGCCAGCAGCCGTTGGGCGGGAAACATTCAGTACTTC
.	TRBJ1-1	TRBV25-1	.	CASSEAGARVGAFF	TGTGCCAGCAGTGAGGCGGGTGCCCGTGTAGGGGCTTTCTTT
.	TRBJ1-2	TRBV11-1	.	CASSPLRAFYGYTF	TGTGCCAGCAGCCCCCTAAGAGCATTCTATGGCTACACCTTC
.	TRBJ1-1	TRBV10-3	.	CAISGQPLNTEAFF	TGTGCCATCAGTGGACAGCCTTTGAACACTGAAGCTTTCTTT
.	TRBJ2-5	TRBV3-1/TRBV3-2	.	CASSQAVLQETQYF	TGTGCCAGCAGCCAAGCGGTACTTCAAGAGACCCAGTACTTC
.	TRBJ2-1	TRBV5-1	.	CASSLGLNEQFF	TGCGCCAGCAGCTTGGGGCTAAATGAGCAGTTCTTC
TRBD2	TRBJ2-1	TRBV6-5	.	CASSVRETGEQFF	TGTGCCAGCAGCGTGCGGGAGACCGGTGAGCAGTTCTTC
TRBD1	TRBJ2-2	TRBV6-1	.	CASSEFNRGRLKENTGELFF	TGTGCCAGCAGTGAATTTAACAGGGGGCGCCTTAAGGAGAACACCGGGGAGCTGTTTTTT
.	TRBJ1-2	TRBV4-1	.	CASSQDRPQVYGYTF	TGCGCCAGCAGCCAAGATCGACCCCAAGTCTATGGCTACACCTTC
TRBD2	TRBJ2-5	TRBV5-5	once	CASSLAIAGADQETQYF	TGTGCCAGCAGCTTGGCCATAGCGGGAGCGGACCAAGAGACCCAGTACTTC
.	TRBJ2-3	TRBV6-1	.	CASSVVDTQYF	TGTGCCAGCTCGGTGGTGGATACGCAGTATTTT
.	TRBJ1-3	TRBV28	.	CAIHGQGSSGNTIYF	TGTGCCATCCACGGGCAGGGGAGCTCTGGAAACACCATATATTTT
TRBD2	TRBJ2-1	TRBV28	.	CASSFGTSGSSYNEQFF	TGTGCCAGCAGTTTTGGGACTAGCGGGAGCTCCTACAATGAGCAGTTCTTC
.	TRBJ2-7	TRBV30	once	CAWSMGSYEQYF	TGTGCCTGGAGTATGGGCTCCTACGAGCAGTACTTC
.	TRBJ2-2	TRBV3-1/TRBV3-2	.	CASSPRWGAAGELFF	TGTGCCAGCAGCCCAAGATGGGGTGCAGCCGGGGAGCTGTTTTTT
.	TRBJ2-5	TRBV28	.	CASSLGAQETQYF	TGTGCCAGCAGTTTAGGGGCACAAGAGACCCAGTACTTC
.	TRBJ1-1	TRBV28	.	CASTLSVWERITEAFF	TGTGCCAGCACTCTTTCGGTCTGGGAACGTATCACTGAAGCTTTCTTT
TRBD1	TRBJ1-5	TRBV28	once	CASSLEGQGNQPQHF	TGTGCCAGCAGTTTAGAAGGACAGGGCAATCAGCCCCAGCATTTT
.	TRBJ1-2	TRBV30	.	CAWSVTGYGYTF	TGTGCCTGGAGTGTGACAGGCTATGGCTACACCTTC
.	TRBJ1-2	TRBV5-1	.	CASSREGKTNYGYTF	TGCGCCAGCAGCAGGGAAGGAAAAACTAACTATGGCTACACCTTC
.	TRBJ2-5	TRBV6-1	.	CASSEDRAIETQYF	TGTGCCAGCAGTGAAGATAGAGCTATAGAGACCCAGTACTTC
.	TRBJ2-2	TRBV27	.	CASSSSVNTGELFF	TGTGCCAGCAGTTCAAGCGTGAACACCGGGGAGCTGTTTTTT
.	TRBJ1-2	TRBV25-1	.	CASSEAVYGYTF	TGTGCCAGCAGTGAGGCGGTCTATGGCTACACCTTC
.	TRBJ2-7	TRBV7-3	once	CASSPSTSYEQYF	TGTGCCAGCAGCCCTTCGACCTCGTACGAGCAGTACTTC
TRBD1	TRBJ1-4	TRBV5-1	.	CASSLGQGVAEKLFF	TGCGCCAGCAGCTTGGGACAGGGAGTAGCAGAAAAACTGTTTTTT
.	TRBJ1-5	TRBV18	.	CASSPDTNRVQPQHF	TGTGCCAGCTCACCCGACACAAACAGGGTTCAGCCCCAGCATTTT
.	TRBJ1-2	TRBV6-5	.	CASTGAITMDYGYTF	TGTGCCAGCACGGGGGCGATTACCATGGACTATGGCTACACCTTC
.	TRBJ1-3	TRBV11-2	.	CASSLAGYSGNTIYF	TGTGCCAGCAGCTTAGCAGGATACTCTGGAAACACCATATATTTT
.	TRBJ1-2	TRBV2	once	CASSPGPTYGYTF	TGTGCCAGCAGTCCGGGACCCACCTATGGCTACACCTTC
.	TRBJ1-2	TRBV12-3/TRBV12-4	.	CASSLNSFYGYTF	TGTGCCAGCAGTTTAAACAGTTTCTATGGCTACACCTTC
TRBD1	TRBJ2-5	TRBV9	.	CASSVGTAKETQYF	TGTGCCAGCAGCGTTGGGACAGCAAAAGAGACCCAGTACTTC
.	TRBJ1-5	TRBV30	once	CAWRGASATQPQHF	TGTGCCTGGAGGGGGGCTTCAGCCACTCAGCCCCAGCATTTT
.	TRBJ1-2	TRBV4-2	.	CASSQVDSGYTF	TGTGCCAGCAGCCAAGTCGACAGTGGCTACACCTTC
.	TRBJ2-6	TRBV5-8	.	CASSLRLSGANVLTF	TGTGCCAGCAGCTTGAGGCTCTCTGGGGCCAACGTCCTGACTTTC
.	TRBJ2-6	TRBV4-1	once	CASRTPLRSGANVLTF	TGCGCCAGCAGGACCCCCCTAAGGTCCGGGGCCAACGTCCTGACTTTC
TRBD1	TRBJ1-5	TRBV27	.	CASRGQGKHSNQPQHF	TGTGCCAGCAGGGGACAGGGCAAGCATAGCAATCAGCCCCAGCATTTT
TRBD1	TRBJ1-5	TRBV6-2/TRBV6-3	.	CASSRQGGNQPQHF	TGTGCCAGCAGTCGGCAGGGGGGCAATCAGCCCCAGCATTTT
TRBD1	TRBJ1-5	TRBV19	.	CASSIDGRDRVGQPQHF	TGTGCCAGTAGTATAGATGGAAGGGACAGGGTTGGACAGCCCCAGCATTTT
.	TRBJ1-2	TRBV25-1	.	CASSEWGTEENYGYTF	TGTGCCAGCAGTGAATGGGGAACAGAAGAAAACTATGGCTACACCTTC
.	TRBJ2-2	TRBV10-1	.	CASRSDGQTANTGELFF	TGCGCCAGCAGGTCGGACGGACAGACCGCGAACACCGGGGAGCTGTTTTTT
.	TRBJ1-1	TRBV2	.	CASSEYRVNTEAFF	TGTGCCAGCAGTGAATACAGGGTGAACACTGAAGCTTTCTTT